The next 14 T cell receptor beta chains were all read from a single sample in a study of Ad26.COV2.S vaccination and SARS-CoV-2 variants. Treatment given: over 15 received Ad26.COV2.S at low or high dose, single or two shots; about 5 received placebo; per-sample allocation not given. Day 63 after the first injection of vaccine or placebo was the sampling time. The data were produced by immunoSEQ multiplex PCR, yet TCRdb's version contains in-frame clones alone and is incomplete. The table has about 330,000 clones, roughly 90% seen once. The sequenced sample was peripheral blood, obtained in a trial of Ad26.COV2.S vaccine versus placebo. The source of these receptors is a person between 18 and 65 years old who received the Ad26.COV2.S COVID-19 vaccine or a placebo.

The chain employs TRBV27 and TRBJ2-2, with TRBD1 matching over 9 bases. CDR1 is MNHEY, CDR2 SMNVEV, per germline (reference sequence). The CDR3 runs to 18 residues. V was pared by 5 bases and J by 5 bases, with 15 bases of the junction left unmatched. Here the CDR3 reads CASSPIHLDRGVTGELFF. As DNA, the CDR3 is TGTGCCAGCAGTCCGATTCACTTGGACAGGGGAGTAACCGGGGAGCTGTTTTTT.

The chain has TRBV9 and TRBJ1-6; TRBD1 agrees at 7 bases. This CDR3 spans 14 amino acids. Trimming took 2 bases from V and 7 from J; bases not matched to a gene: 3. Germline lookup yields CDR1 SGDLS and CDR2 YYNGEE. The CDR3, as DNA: TGTGCCAGCAGCGTTCTGACAGGGAATTCACCCCTCCACTTT. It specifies CASSVLTGNSPLHF. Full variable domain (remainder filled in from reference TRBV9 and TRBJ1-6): DSGVTQTPKHLITATGQRVTLRCSPRSGDLSVYWYQQSLDQGLQFLIQYYNGEERAKGNILERFSAQQFPDLHSELNLSSLELGDSALYFCASSVLTGNSPLHFGNGTRLTVT.

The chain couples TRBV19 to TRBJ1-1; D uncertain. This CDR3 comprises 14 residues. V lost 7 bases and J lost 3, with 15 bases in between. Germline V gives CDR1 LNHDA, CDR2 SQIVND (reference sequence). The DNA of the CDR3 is TGTGCCAGTAATAACGGTGTGCGCCACACTGAAGCTTTCTTT. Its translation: CASNNGVRHTEAFF. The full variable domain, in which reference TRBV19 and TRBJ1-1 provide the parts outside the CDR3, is DGGITQSPKYLFRKEGQNVTLSCEQNLNHDAMYWYRQDPGQGLRLIYYSQIVNDFQKGDIAEGYSVSREKKESFPLTVTSAQKNPTAFYLCASNNGVRHTEAFFGQGTRLTVV.

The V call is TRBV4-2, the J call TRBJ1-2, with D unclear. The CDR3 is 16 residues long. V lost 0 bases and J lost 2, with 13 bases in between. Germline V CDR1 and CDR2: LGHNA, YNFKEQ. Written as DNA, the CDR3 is TGTGCCAGCAGCCAAGAATTGATAGGTCGAAACTATGGCTACACCTTC. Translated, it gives CASSQELIGRNYGYTF.

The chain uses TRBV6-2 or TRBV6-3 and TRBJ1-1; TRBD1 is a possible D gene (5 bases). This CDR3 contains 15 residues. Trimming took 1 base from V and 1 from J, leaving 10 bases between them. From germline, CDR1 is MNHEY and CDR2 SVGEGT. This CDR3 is CASSYLDTTNTEAFF. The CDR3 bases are TGTGCCAGCAGTTACTTGGACACGACGAACACTGAAGCTTTCTTT.

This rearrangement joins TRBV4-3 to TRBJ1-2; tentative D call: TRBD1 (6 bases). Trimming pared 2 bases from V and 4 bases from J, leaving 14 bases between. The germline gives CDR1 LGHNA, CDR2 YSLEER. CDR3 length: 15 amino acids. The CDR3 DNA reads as TGCGCCAGCAGCCAAAGATACGGGGGCGGCTATGGCTACACCTTC. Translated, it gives CASSQRYGGGYGYTF.

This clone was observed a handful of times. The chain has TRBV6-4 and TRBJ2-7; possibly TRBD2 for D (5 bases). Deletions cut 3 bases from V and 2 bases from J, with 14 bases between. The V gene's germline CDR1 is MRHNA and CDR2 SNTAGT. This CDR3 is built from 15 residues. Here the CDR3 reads CASSEGWRPPYEQYV. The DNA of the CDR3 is TGTGCCAGCAGTGAAGGGTGGAGGCCCCCCTACGAGCAGTACGTC.

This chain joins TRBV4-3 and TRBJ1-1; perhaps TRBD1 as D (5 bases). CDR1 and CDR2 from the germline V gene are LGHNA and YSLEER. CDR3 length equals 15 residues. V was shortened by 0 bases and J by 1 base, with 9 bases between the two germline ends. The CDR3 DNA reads TGCGCCAGCAGCCAAGAGGTCGGGGGGAACACTGAAGCTTTCTTT. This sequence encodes CASSQEVGGNTEAFF.

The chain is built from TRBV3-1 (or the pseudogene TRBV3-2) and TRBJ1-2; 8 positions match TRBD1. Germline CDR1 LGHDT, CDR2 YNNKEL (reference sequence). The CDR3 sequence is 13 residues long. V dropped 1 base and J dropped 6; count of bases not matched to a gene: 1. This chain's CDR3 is CASSQGQGNGYTF. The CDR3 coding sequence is TGTGCCAGCAGCCAAGGACAGGGGAATGGCTACACCTTC.

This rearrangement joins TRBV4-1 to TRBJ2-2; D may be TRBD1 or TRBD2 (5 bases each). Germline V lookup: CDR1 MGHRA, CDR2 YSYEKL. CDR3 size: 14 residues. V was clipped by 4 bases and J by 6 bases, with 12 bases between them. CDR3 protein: CASSLQVGAGELFF. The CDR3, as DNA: TGCGCCAGCAGCCTTCAGGTGGGGGCCGGGGAGCTGTTTTTT.

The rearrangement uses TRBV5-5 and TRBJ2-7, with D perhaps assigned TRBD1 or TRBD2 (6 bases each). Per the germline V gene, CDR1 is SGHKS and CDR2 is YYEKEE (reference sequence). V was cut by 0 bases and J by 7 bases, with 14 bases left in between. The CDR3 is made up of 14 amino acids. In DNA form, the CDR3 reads TGTGCCAGCAGCTTGGGTCCGGGGGCGGCTGAGCAGTACGTC. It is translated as CASSLGPGAAEQYV.

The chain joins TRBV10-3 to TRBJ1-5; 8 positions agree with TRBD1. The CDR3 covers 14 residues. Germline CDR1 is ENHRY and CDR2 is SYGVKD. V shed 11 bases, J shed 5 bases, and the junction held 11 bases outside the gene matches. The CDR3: CASSRTGSYQPQHF. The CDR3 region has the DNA TGTGCCTCTTCACGGACAGGGAGCTATCAGCCCCAGCATTTT.

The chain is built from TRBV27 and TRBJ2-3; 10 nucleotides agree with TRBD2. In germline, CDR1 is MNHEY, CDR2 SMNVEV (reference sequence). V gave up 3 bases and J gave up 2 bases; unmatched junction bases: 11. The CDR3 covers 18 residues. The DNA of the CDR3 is TGTGCCAGCAGTTTGGGTGTAGCGGGGGGCCTAAACACAGATACGCAGTATTTT. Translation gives CASSLGVAGGLNTDTQYF.

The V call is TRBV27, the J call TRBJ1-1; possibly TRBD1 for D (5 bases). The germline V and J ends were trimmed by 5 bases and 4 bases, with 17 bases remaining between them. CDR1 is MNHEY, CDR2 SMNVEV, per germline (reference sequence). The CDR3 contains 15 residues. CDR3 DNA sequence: TGTGCCAGCAGTCTTTATCAGGGAATACGCACTGAAGCTTTCTTT. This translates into CASSLYQGIRTEAFF.